This T cell receptor (beta chain) was sequenced during a study of response to subunit inactivated influenza vaccine. V lost 3 bases, J lost 4 bases, and 11 bases stayed unmatched. Germline CDR1 is DFQATT and CDR2 is SNEGSKA (reference sequence). This CDR3 has 15 amino acids. TCRdb independently ran MiXCR on the RT-PCR reads; one entry per CDR3 protein. The sample has about 520,000 distinct CDR3 sequences, 6% to 9% seen once. This clonotype was observed a few times. The source is a man aged 50-75 years who received an inactivated influenza vaccine. The specimen comprised PBMCs from blood, sampled around 2 years after vaccination. V is TRBV20-1 and J is TRBJ2-7; 8 bases agree with TRBD2. The CDR3 nucleotides are TGCAGTGCTAGCCCCTGGCGGCGGGAGGAGTACGAGCAGTACTTC. It specifies CSASPWRREEYEQYF.